The sequence of this T cell receptor beta chain was determined in a study of cytomegalovirus exposure and HLA in healthy donors. Study-wide results and caveats: With high specificity and sensitivity, the classifier reportedly diagnosed cytomegalovirus status.

To note about this clone: Its antigen is currently unknown.

Germline lookup yields CDR1 LGHNA and CDR2 YNFKEQ. The ends were cut back, 1 base at V and 0 bases at J, with 9 bases in the middle. The length of the CDR3 is 16 residues. Use of 60 Vbeta and 13 Jbeta primers characterized the PCR. Clones were read by immunoSEQ multiplex PCR, and TCRdb kept only the in-frame ones, dropping some. The table lists 100,000 to 120,000 clones, approximately 83% of them singletons, with approximately 1.8% in the top ten. The clonotype comes from a man aged 40-49 years in good health and CMV-seronegative. V usage is TRBV4-2 and J usage is TRBJ2-2; a weak D match, TRBD2 (5 bases). Sequencing was carried out using PBMCs. CDR3 sequence reads: CASSQADSPNTGELFF. The DNA for the CDR3 is TGTGCCAGCAGCCAAGCGGACTCCCCGAACACCGGGGAGCTGTTTTTT.